This entry lists 14 T cell receptor beta chains sequenced from one sample in a study of T cells expressing NK-cell markers. Each CDR3 protein gets one entry in TCRdb, which reprocessed the 5' RACE reads and gives no DNA. The listing records roughly 160,000 distinct CDR3 sequences. Sequencing was done on a sample of blood T cells: a sorted CD56 or NKG2C T cell subset, CD4+ or CD8+ T cells, or bulk PBMC T cells (not recorded which). These receptors originate from a woman between 18 and 70 years old in good health.

The chain couples TRBV3-1 to TRBJ2-7; TCRdb designates TRBD2, a call that cannot be tested without DNA. Germline V gene data show CDR1 as LGHDT and CDR2 as YNNKEL (reference sequence). This CDR3 has 17 residues. The chain's CDR3 is CASSQAPSGITAYEQYF.

This chain links TRBV12-3 or TRBV12-4 with TRBJ1-1; absent DNA, TCRdb's TRBD1 call cannot be checked. CDR3 length: 12 residues. CDR3 sequence reads: CASSSGGAEAFF.

The J gene is TRBJ1-1, the V gene TRBV12-3 or TRBV12-4. CDR3 length: 14 residues. The CDR3 here is CASRKGGLDTEAFF.

This chain joins TRBV5-5 and TRBJ2-7; the D gene TCRdb calls, TRBD1, cannot be checked with no DNA. Per the germline V gene, CDR1 is SGHKS and CDR2 is YYEKEE (reference sequence). The CDR3 length is 15 residues. CDR3 amino acids: CASSFTGVSSYEQYF.

CDR3 sequence reads: CASSQDVAGGGGELFF. This sequence joins TRBV4-1 and TRBJ2-2; the D call from TCRdb, TRBD2, cannot be confirmed without DNA. CDR3 length: 16 amino acids. Germline CDR1 is MGHRA and CDR2 is YSYEKL.

The V and J genes are TRBV5-6 and TRBJ2-7; without DNA, the TCRdb call of TRBD2 cannot be checked. Germline loops: CDR1 SGHDT, CDR2 YYEEEE. The CDR3 has 16 amino acids. CDR3 sequence: CASSSQVPHSPYEQYF.

The J gene is TRBJ2-1, the V gene TRBV12-3 or TRBV12-4; TCRdb gives TRBD1 as the D gene, but with no DNA this cannot be confirmed. The CDR3 has 15 amino acids. The CDR3 spells CASSRAGASYNEQFF.

J is TRBJ2-2 and V is TRBV5-5. There are 16 residues in the CDR3. Germline-derived CDR1 and CDR2 are SGHKS and YYEKEE (reference sequence). This CDR3 reads CASSFGYSANTGELFF.

This sequence joins TRBV15 and TRBJ1-1; absent DNA, TCRdb's TRBD1 call cannot be checked. The germline V gene encodes CDR1 LNHNV and CDR2 YYDKDF (reference sequence). The CDR3 length is 12 residues. CDR3 region: CATSRVGGEAFF.

The rearrangement uses TRBV20-1 and TRBJ1-2; TCRdb names TRBD1, which stays unverified in the absence of DNA. Germline V gene lookup returns CDR1 DFQATT and CDR2 SNEGSKA (reference sequence). This CDR3 has 15 amino acids. Here the CDR3 reads CSAPPTGTENYGYTF.

The gene calls are TRBV7-9 and TRBJ2-5. CDR3 size: 14 residues. The V gene's germline CDR1 is SEHNR and CDR2 FQNEAQ (reference sequence). CDR3 protein: CASSESGVQETQYF.

V gene TRBV2 combines with J gene TRBJ1-1; no DNA is available, so the TRBD1 call from TCRdb remains unchecked. Germline V gene data show CDR1 as SNHLY and CDR2 as FYNNEI. CDR3 length: 13 amino acids. The chain's CDR3 is CASKVRANTEAFF.

J is TRBJ1-2 and V is TRBV28; checking the TCRdb D call of TRBD1 is not possible without DNA. The germline gives CDR1 MDHEN, CDR2 SYDVKM. This CDR3 has 15 amino acids. The CDR3: CASSIGQGLIYGYTF.

J is TRBJ1-5 and V is TRBV6-9; there is no DNA to check the TCRdb D call of TRBD1. The CDR3 length is 15 residues. Germline V gives CDR1 MNHGY, CDR2 SVAAGI. The CDR3 spells CASSCRGPLNQPQHF.